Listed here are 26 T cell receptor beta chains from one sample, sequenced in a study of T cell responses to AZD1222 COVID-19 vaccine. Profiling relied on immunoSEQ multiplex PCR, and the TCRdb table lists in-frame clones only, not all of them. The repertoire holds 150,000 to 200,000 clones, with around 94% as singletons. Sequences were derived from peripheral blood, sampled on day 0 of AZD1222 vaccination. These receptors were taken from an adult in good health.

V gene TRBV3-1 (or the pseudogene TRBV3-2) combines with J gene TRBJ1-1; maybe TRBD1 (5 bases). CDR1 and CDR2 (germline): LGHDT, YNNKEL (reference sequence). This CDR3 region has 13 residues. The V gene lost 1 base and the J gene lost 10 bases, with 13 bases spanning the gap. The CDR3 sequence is CASSQALVGGAFF. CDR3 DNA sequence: TGTGCCAGCAGCCAAGCGTTAGTTGGGGGAGCTTTCTTT.

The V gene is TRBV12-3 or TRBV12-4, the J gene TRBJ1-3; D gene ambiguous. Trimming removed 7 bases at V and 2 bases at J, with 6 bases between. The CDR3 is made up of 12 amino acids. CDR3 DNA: TGTGCCAGCACTCCAGCTGGAAACACCATATATTTT. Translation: CASTPAGNTIYF.

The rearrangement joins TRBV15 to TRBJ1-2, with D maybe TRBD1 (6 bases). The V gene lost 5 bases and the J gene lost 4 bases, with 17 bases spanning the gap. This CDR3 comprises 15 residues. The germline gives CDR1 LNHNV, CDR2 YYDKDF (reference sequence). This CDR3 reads CATSPGRGNAYGYTF. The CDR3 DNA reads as TGTGCCACCAGCCCGGGCAGGGGCAACGCCTATGGCTACACCTTC.

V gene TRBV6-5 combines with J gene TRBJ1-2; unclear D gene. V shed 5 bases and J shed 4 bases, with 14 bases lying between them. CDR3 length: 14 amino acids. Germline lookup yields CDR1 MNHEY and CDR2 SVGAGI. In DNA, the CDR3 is TGTGCCAGCAGTCCTACTACTCCGGGCTATGGCTACACCTTC. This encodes CASSPTTPGYGYTF.

The CDR3 reads CAIMSTSSTDTQYF. DNA for the CDR3: TGTGCCATCATGAGCACCTCTAGCACAGATACGCAGTATTTT. This chain links TRBV10-3 with TRBJ2-3, with D uncertain. The V end lost 7 bases, the J end lost 0 bases, and 11 bases lay between the germline ends. This CDR3 has 14 residues. The germline V gene encodes CDR1 ENHRY and CDR2 SYGVKD.

The CDR3 protein is CASSPQKPGNTIYF. The CDR3 DNA follows: TGTGCCAGCAGCCCACAGAAGCCTGGAAACACCATATATTTT. J is TRBJ1-3 and V is TRBV28; no firm D call. Deletions cut 6 bases from V and 2 bases from J, with 11 bases between. Germline CDR1 is MDHEN and CDR2 is SYDVKM. The CDR3 is made up of 14 amino acids.

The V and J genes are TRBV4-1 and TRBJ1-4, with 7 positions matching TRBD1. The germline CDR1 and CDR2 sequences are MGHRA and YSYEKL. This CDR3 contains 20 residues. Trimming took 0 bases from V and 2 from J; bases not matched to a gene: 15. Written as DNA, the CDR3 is TGCGCCAGCAGCCAAGATCCGACAGGGAGGAGGGTTCGCACTAATGAAAAACTGTTTTTT. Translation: CASSQDPTGRRVRTNEKLFF.

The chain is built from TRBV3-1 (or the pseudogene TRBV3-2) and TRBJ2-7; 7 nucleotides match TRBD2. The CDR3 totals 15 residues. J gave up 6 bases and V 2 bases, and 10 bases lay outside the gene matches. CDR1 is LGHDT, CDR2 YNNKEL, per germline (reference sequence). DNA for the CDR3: TGTGCCAGCAGCCAATGGCTAGCGGTGGGCGGCGAGCAGTACTTC. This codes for CASSQWLAVGGEQYF.

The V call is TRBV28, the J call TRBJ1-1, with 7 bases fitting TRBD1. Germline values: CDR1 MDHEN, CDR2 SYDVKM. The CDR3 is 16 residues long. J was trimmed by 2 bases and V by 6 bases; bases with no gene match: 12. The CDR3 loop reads CASRLGRQGSNTEAFF. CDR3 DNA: TGTGCCAGCAGACTGGGCAGACAGGGAAGTAACACTGAAGCTTTCTTT.

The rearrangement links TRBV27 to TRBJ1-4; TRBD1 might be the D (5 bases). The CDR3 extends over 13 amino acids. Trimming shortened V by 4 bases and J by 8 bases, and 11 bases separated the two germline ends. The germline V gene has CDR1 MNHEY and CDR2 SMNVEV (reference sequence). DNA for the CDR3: TGTGCCAGCAGTTCCCTTAAGGGGGAAAAACTGTTTTTT. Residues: CASSSLKGEKLFF.

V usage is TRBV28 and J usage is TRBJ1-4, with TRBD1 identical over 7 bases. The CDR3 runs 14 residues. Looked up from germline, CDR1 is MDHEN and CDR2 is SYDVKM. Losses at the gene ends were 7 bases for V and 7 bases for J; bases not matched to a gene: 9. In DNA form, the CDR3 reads TGTGCCAGCAAACCCGACAGGGTGGCTGAAAAACTGTTTTTT. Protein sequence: CASKPDRVAEKLFF.

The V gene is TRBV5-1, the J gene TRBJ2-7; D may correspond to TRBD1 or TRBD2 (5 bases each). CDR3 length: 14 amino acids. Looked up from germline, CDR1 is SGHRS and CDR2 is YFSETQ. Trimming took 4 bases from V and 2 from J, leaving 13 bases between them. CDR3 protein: CASSISGPPYEQYF. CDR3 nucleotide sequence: TGCGCCAGCAGCATCTCGGGGCCACCCTACGAGCAGTACTTC.

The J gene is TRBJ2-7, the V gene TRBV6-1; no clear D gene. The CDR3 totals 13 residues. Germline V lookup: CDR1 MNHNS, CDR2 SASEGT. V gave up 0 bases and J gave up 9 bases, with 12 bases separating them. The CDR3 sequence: CASSEASTWWQYF. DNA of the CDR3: TGTGCCAGCAGTGAAGCTAGTACCTGGTGGCAGTACTTC.

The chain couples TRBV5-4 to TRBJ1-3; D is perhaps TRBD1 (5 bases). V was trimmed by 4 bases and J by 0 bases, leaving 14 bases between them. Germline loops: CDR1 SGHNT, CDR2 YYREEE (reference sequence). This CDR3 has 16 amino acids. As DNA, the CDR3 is TGTGCCAGCAGCCTCGTGGGGGGTCTCTCTGGAAACACCATATATTTT. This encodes CASSLVGGLSGNTIYF. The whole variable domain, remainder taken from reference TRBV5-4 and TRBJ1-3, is ETGVTQSPTHLIKTRGQQVTLRCSSQSGHNTVSWYQQALGQGPQFIFQYYREEENGRGNFPPRFSGLQFPNYSSELNVNALELDDSALYLCASSLVGGLSGNTIYFGEGSWLTVV.

The DNA of the CDR3 is TGTGCCAGCAGCCCCCCGGGACGGCCTAATGAAAAACTGTTTTTT. Encoded protein: CASSPPGRPNEKLFF. This sequence joins TRBV21-1 and TRBJ1-4. TRBV21-1 is tagged as a pseudogene. CDR3 size: 15 residues.

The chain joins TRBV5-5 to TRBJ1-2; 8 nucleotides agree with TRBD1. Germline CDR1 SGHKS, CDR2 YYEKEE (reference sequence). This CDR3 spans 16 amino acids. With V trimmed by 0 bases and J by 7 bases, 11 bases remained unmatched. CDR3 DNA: TGTGCCAGCAGCTTGGGGGGGAGGGCAGGGGGCGGTGGCTACACCTTC. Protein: CASSLGGRAGGGGYTF.

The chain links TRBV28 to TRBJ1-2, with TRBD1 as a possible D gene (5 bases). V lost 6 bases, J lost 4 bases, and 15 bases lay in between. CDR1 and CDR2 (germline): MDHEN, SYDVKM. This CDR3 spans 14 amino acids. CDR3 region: CASRLGDVGYGYTF. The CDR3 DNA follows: TGTGCCAGCAGGCTAGGGGATGTGGGCTATGGCTACACCTTC.

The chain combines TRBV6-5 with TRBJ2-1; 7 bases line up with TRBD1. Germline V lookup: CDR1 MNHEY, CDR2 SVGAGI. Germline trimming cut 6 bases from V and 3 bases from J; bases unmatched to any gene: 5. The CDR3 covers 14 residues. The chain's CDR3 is CASSPRTGYNEQFF. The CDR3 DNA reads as TGTGCCAGCAGCCCACGGACAGGCTACAATGAGCAGTTCTTC.

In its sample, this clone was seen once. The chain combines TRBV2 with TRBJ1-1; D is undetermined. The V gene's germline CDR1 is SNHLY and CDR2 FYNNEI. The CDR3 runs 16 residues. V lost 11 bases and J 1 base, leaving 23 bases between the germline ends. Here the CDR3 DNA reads TGTGCCTCGACGCGGTACAGACGCAATAGGAACACTGAAGCTTTCTTT. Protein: CASTRYRRNRNTEAFF.

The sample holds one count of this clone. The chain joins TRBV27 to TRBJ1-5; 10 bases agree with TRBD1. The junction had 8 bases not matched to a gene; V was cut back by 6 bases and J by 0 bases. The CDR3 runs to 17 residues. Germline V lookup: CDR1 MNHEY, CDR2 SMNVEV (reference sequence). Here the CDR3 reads CASRLGTGVNSNQPQHF. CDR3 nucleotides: TGTGCCAGCAGACTCGGGACAGGGGTGAATAGCAATCAGCCCCAGCATTTT.

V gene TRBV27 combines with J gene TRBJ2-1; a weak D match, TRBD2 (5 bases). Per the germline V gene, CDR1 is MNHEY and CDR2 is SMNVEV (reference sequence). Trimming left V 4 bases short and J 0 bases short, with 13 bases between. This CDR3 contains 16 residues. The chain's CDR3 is CASSSEADSSYNEQFF. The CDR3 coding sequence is TGTGCCAGCAGTTCAGAAGCGGATAGCTCCTACAATGAGCAGTTCTTC.

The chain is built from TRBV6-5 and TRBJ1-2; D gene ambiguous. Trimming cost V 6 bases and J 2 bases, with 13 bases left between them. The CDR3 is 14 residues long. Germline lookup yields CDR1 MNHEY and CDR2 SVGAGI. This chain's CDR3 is CASRAREPNYGYTF. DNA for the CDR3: TGTGCCAGCAGGGCGAGAGAGCCCAACTATGGCTACACCTTC.

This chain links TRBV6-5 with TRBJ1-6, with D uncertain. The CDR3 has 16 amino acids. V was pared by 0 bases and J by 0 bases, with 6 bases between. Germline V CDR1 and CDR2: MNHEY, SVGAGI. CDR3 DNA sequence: TGTGCCAGCAGTTACTCGCAGAGCTCCTATAATTCACCCCTCCACTTT. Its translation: CASSYSQSSYNSPLHF.

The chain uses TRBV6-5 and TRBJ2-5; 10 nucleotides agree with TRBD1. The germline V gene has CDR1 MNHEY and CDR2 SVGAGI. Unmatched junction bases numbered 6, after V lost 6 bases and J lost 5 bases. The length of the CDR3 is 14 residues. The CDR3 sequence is CASRDRGTGETQYF. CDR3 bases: TGTGCCAGCAGGGACAGGGGGACGGGGGAGACCCAGTACTTC.

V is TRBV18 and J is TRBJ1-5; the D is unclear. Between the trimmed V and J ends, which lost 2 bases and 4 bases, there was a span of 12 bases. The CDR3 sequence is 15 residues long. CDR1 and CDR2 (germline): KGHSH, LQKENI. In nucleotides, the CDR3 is TGTGCCAGCTCACCAGGTTTTGGGGAAAATCAGCCCCAGCATTTT. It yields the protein CASSPGFGENQPQHF.

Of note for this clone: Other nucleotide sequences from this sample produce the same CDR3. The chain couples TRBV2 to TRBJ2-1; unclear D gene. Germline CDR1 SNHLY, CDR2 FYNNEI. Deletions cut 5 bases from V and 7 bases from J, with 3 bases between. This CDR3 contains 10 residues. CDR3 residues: CASSLNEQFF. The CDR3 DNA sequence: TGTGCCAGCAGTCTTAATGAGCAGTTCTTC.